This T cell receptor beta chain derives from a study of blood T cells in healthy people across ages. As to this clonotype: Its specificity is not known. The junction differs from germline at one of its ends, possibly a read error.

The length of the CDR3 is 14 residues. Germline assignment: CDR1 SQVTM and CDR2 ANQGSEA. A second 7 to 11 cycle PCR used barcoded and J-beta primers. Per-sample output comprised a minimum of 3 million paired-end reads containing CDR3. TCRdb ran MiXCR on the 5' RACE reads and lists one entry per CDR3 protein. The sample records 1,500,000 or so distinct CDR3 sequences, 59% being singletons. Study conclusions and caveats: Roughly linear age-related decline in beta diversity appeared, significant by age approximately 41.

This TCR was sampled from a man aged 18 to 35 in good health. The chain recombines TRBV29-1 with TRBJ2-1; either TRBD1 or TRBD2 may supply D (5 bases each). Material: blood. The CDR3 nucleotides are TGCGGCGTCGATCCCGGGACCCCGTTGAATGAGCAGTTCTTC. Protein product: CGVDPGTPLNEQFF.